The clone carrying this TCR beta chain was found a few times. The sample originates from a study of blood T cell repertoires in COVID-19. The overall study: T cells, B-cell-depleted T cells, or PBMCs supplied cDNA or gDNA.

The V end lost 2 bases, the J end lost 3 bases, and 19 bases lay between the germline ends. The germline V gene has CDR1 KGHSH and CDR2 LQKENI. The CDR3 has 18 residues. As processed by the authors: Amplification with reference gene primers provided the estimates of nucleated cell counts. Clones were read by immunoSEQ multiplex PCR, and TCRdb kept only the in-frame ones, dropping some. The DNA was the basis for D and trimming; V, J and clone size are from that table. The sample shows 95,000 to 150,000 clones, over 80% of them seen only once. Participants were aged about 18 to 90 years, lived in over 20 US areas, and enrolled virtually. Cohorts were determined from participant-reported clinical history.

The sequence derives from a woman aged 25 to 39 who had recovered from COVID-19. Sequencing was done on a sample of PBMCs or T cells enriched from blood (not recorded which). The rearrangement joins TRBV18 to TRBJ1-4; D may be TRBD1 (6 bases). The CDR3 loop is CASSPSYSGGRSNEKLFF. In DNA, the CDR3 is TGTGCCAGCTCACCAAGTTATTCGGGGGGCCGGTCTAATGAAAAACTGTTTTTT.